The 32 T cell receptor beta chains in this list originate from one sample, sequenced in a study of blood T cells in healthy people across ages. Sample-barcoded 5' priming and a J-beta primer mix drove a second PCR of 7 to 11 cycles. TCRdb called the 5' RACE reads again in MiXCR, with one record for every CDR3 protein. The repertoire has about 1.4 million distinct CDR3 sequences, around 59% of them found once; the top ten carry about 6.3%. The sequenced material came from blood. The receptors shown here come from a man aged 18 to 29 in good health.

The chain couples TRBV4-1 to TRBJ2-7, with 7 bases identical to TRBD1. The DNA end is more similar to TRBJ2-5, so the J call may be wrong. Germline CDR1 and CDR2: MGHRA and YSYEKL. The CDR3 spans 13 residues. Here the CDR3 reads CASSQDRGKTQYF. The CDR3 DNA reads TGCGCCAGCAGCCAAGACAGGGGGAAGACCCAGTACTTC.

The chain has TRBV13 and TRBJ2-3; 8 bases agree with TRBD2. V dropped 4 bases and J dropped 4; count of bases not matched to a gene: 7. Germline V CDR1 and CDR2: PRHDT, FYEKMQ (reference sequence). The length of the CDR3 is 15 residues. CDR3 sequence reads: CASSSGLDIADTQYF. The CDR3, as DNA: TGTGCCAGCAGCTCGGGACTAGATATCGCAGATACGCAGTATTTT.

This chain joins TRBV29-1 and TRBJ1-2, with no clear D. The CDR3 consists of 14 residues. Germline V gene lookup returns CDR1 SQVTM and CDR2 ANQGSEA. Trimming stripped 6 bases from V and 5 bases from J, with 19 bases between. CDR3 DNA: TGCAGCGTCCACCTGAGGGATCTGCAGTATGGCTACACCTTC. Residues: CSVHLRDLQYGYTF.

V and J are TRBV5-1 and TRBJ1-5, with 11 bases matching TRBD1. CDR1 SGHRS and CDR2 YFSETQ come from the germline V gene. The CDR3 sequence is 16 residues long. The V segment lost 4 bases and the J segment 4 bases; nucleotides outside the gene matches: 7. The CDR3 coding sequence is TGCGCCAGCAGCATAACGGACAGGGGGCGTAATCAGCCCCAGCATTTT. Its protein is CASSITDRGRNQPQHF.

This clonotype was found once. The CDR3 region is CSAREPVGAYGYTF. CDR3 coding DNA: TGCAGTGCTAGAGAGCCAGTAGGGGCATATGGCTACACCTTC. The chain employs TRBV20-1 and TRBJ1-2; possible D gene TRBD1, 5 bases. Germline V gives CDR1 DFQATT, CDR2 SNEGSKA (reference sequence). This CDR3 region has 14 residues. The V end was cut by 0 bases, the J end by 5 bases, with 13 bases between.

This clonotype was detected a few times. Written as DNA, the CDR3 is TGTGCCAGCAGTTCCCCGGACAGGGAGCCCAACTACGAGCAGTACTTC. Translating it yields CASSSPDREPNYEQYF. This chain links TRBV6-5 with TRBJ2-7; 8 positions match TRBD1. CDR1 MNHEY and CDR2 SVGAGI come from the germline V gene. The CDR3 sequence is 16 residues long. J lost 3 bases, V lost 4 bases, and 11 bases had no gene match.

V is TRBV29-1 and J is TRBJ2-7, with D tentatively TRBD1 (6 bases). Germline loops: CDR1 SQVTM, CDR2 ANQGSEA. This CDR3 is built from 11 residues. The V end was cut by 7 bases, the J end by 2 bases, with 9 bases between. In DNA, the CDR3 is TGCAGCGCTGGACAGCCCTACGAGCAGTACTTC. It translates to CSAGQPYEQYF.

This clonotype was detected once. The gene calls are TRBV7-8 and TRBJ1-2; perhaps TRBD1 as D (6 bases). CDR1 and CDR2 from the germline V gene are SGHVS and FQNEAQ. Trimming took off 6 bases at V and 5 bases at J, with 34 bases between the two ends. The CDR3 has 20 amino acids. The CDR3 sequence: CASRPPGPPGFRGTGYGYTF. CDR3 in DNA: TGTGCCAGCAGACCACCAGGGCCTCCCGGTTTTAGGGGGACCGGATATGGCTACACCTTC.

The chain has TRBV4-1 and TRBJ2-1; D uncertain. CDR1 and CDR2 from the germline V gene are MGHRA and YSYEKL. This CDR3 spans 14 amino acids. V lost 7 bases, J lost 8 bases, and 18 bases lay in between. CDR3 amino acids: CASTLGWSIDEQFF. CDR3 nucleotide sequence: TGCGCCAGCACCCTGGGTTGGAGTATCGATGAGCAGTTCTTC.

This clonotype was observed a single time. The chain is built from TRBV6-1 and TRBJ1-2; the D gene is possibly TRBD1 (5 bases). The CDR3 loop spans 17 amino acids. Trimming left V 2 bases short and J 4 bases short, with 20 bases between. In germline, CDR1 is MNHNS, CDR2 SASEGT. CDR3: CASSERRGRSHPYGYTF. DNA for the CDR3: TGTGCCAGCAGTGAACGCCGGGGGAGATCTCACCCCTATGGCTACACCTTC.

This clonotype showed up just a few times. The chain recombines TRBV6-6 with TRBJ2-7; D might be TRBD2 (7 bases). This CDR3 is 17 amino acids long. V was pared by 8 bases and J by 1 base, with 24 bases between. The V gene's germline CDR1 is MNHNY and CDR2 SVGAGI (reference sequence). The chain's CDR3 is CASRHRRLGGASYEQYF. The CDR3 nucleotides are TGTGCCAGCCGCCACCGCCGCCTTGGGGGGGCTTCCTACGAGCAGTACTTC.

The rearrangement links TRBV4-1 to TRBJ2-2, with TRBD1 matching over 7 bases. The ends lost 3 bases at V and 2 bases at J; junction bases unmatched: 6. Per the germline V gene, CDR1 is MGHRA and CDR2 is YSYEKL. This CDR3 region has 16 residues. In DNA form, the CDR3 reads TGCGCCAGCAGCCACGCAGGGACAGTTAACACCGGGGAGCTGTTTTTT. This gives the protein CASSHAGTVNTGELFF.

This chain uses TRBV20-1 with TRBJ2-7, with TRBD2 matching 14 bases. CDR3 length: 14 amino acids. J gave up 7 bases and V 3 bases, and 5 bases lay outside the gene matches. Germline CDR1 and CDR2: DFQATT and SNEGSKA (reference sequence). The CDR3 DNA is TGCAGTGCTAGGGGACTAGCGGGGGCAGGGGAGCAGTACTTC. Amino acids: CSARGLAGAGEQYF.

The chain couples TRBV7-8 to TRBJ2-7; TRBD2 aligns across 7 bases. The CDR3 consists of 12 residues. With 6 bases clipped from V and 4 bases from J, the junction kept 3 bases outside the gene matches. Germline V lookup: CDR1 SGHVS, CDR2 FQNEAQ. CDR3 coding DNA: TGTGCCAGCAGACAACTAGCGTACGAGCAGTACTTC. Amino acids: CASRQLAYEQYF.

In its sample, this clonotype was seen a few times. The chain couples TRBV7-2 to TRBJ2-7, with D perhaps TRBD1 (6 bases). This CDR3 is built from 13 residues. The germline gives CDR1 SGHTA, CDR2 FQGNSA. With 5 bases removed from V and 3 bases from J, the gap between germline ends came to 11 bases. The CDR3 loop reads CASSKNRDYEQYF. For the CDR3, the DNA is TGTGCCAGCAGCAAAAACAGGGACTACGAGCAGTACTTC.

This clonotype was seen only once. The chain uses TRBV20-1 and TRBJ2-1, with D perhaps TRBD1 or TRBD2 (6 bases each). Trimming took 0 bases from V and 8 from J, leaving 26 bases between them. Looked up from germline, CDR1 is DFQATT and CDR2 is SNEGSKA (reference sequence). CDR3 length equals 18 residues. As DNA, the CDR3 is TGCAGTGCTAGAGATATGATCATATGGGGGGCAGGGTTGGATGAGCAGTTCTTC. Translating it yields CSARDMIIWGAGLDEQFF.

J is TRBJ1-1 and V is TRBV11-2; no clear D. Trimming pared 5 bases from V and 6 bases from J, leaving 13 bases between. Germline-derived CDR1 and CDR2 are SGHAT and FQNNGV. This CDR3 region has 13 residues. The CDR3 DNA follows: TGTGCCAGCAGCCAAAACAGAGCCGCTGAAGCTTTCTTT. It codes for CASSQNRAAEAFF.

The chain is built from TRBV6-5 and TRBJ1-6; weak D call: TRBD1 (6 bases). V was shortened by 6 bases and J by 10 bases, with 13 bases between the two germline ends. CDR1 and CDR2 (germline): MNHEY, SVGAGI. The CDR3 has 13 residues. The CDR3 region is CASRPDSRSPLHF. The CDR3 coding sequence is TGTGCCAGCAGACCGGACAGCCGGTCACCCCTCCACTTT.

The J gene is TRBJ2-3, the V gene TRBV12-5; 7 nucleotides align to TRBD2. The trim removed 0 bases at V and 3 bases at J, leaving 15 bases unmatched. Germline-derived CDR1 and CDR2 are LGHNT and FRNRAP. The CDR3 is 19 amino acids. CDR3 in DNA: TGTGCTAGTGGTTTGGTATGGGATAGGCGGGAGAATGGAACAGATACGCAGTATTTT. The encoded protein is CASGLVWDRRENGTDTQYF. The full variable domain, rest sourced from reference TRBV12-5 and TRBJ2-3, is DARVTQTPRHKVTEMGQEVTMRCQPILGHNTVFWYRQTMMQGLELLAYFRNRAPLDDSGMPKDRFSAEMPDATLATLKIQPSEPRDSAVYFCASGLVWDRRENGTDTQYFGPGTRLTVL.

There are a few counts of this clonotype. This chain connects TRBV7-2 to TRBJ2-6, with D unclear. This CDR3 is 16 amino acids long. Deletions cut 3 bases from V and 3 bases from J, with 12 bases between. Germline V gene sequence: CDR1 SGHTA, CDR2 FQGNSA. The CDR3 reads CASSFVSRGGANVLTF. As DNA, the CDR3 is TGTGCCAGCAGCTTCGTTTCGAGAGGTGGGGCCAACGTCCTGACTTTC.

This clonotype was found a few times. The chain couples TRBV6-1 to TRBJ2-1; D might be TRBD1 (6 bases). CDR1 is MNHNS and CDR2 is SASEGT in the germline V gene. This CDR3 has 13 amino acids. The V gene lost 9 bases and the J gene lost 5 bases, with 14 bases spanning the gap. This chain's CDR3 is CASSGQRDNEQFF. For the CDR3, the DNA is TGTGCCAGTTCCGGACAGAGGGACAATGAGCAGTTCTTC.

In this sample, this clonotype turned up a few times. V gene TRBV5-1 combines with J gene TRBJ1-1; a possible D gene is TRBD1 (6 bases). Germline CDR1 reads SGHRS; CDR2 reads YFSETQ. Between the trimmed V and J ends, which lost 3 bases and 8 bases, there was a span of 11 bases. The CDR3 spans 12 residues. Here the CDR3 reads CASSWPGTEAFF. Here the CDR3 DNA reads TGCGCCAGCAGCTGGCCCGGGACAGAAGCTTTCTTT.

The chain couples TRBV5-1 to TRBJ2-7; tentatively, D is TRBD2 (5 bases). This CDR3 comprises 17 residues. Trimming shortened V by 3 bases and J by 1 base, and 20 bases separated the two germline ends. In germline, CDR1 is SGHRS, CDR2 YFSETQ. The CDR3 DNA reads TGCGCCAGCAGCTGGACTTGGGGATTCGCATCTTCCTACGAGCAGTACTTC. Translated: CASSWTWGFASSYEQYF.

This clonotype was detected only a few times. This chain connects TRBV5-6 to TRBJ2-7; a possible D gene is TRBD2 (5 bases). The germline V and J ends were trimmed by 4 bases and 3 bases, with 20 bases remaining between them. CDR1 is SGHDT, CDR2 YYEEEE, per germline. The CDR3 is 16 amino acids. The CDR3 protein is CASSHMPRGSVYEQYF. The CDR3 bases are TGTGCCAGCAGCCATATGCCCCGGGGATCCGTCTACGAGCAGTACTTC.

This chain links TRBV20-1 with TRBJ2-5, with D perhaps TRBD2 (6 bases). V was shortened by 5 bases and J by 2 bases, with 18 bases between the two germline ends. Germline V gene sequence: CDR1 DFQATT, CDR2 SNEGSKA (reference sequence). CDR3 size: 15 residues. The CDR3 DNA is TGCAGTGCTTACGACGGGGGTGCATCACAAGAGACCCAGTACTTC. It specifies CSAYDGGASQETQYF.

CDR3 sequence: CSVTAGGTGSDTQYF. The CDR3 DNA reads TGCAGTGTTACCGCCGGAGGGACAGGGTCAGATACGCAGTATTTT. The chain links TRBV20-1 to TRBJ2-3; 9 bases agree with TRBD1. Germline trimming cut 7 bases from V and 4 bases from J; bases unmatched to any gene: 12. Germline CDR1 DFQATT, CDR2 SNEGSKA (reference sequence). CDR3 length: 15 amino acids.

The rearrangement uses TRBV12-3 or TRBV12-4 and TRBJ1-2, with D tentatively TRBD1 (5 bases). V was cut by 6 bases and J by 8 bases, with 13 bases left in between. The CDR3 loop spans 12 amino acids. The CDR3 coding sequence is TGTGCCAGCAGCCTAGGGGCGATGGGCTACACCTTC. This gives the protein CASSLGAMGYTF.

This clonotype was observed a handful of times. V is TRBV10-2 and J is TRBJ2-1, with D possibly TRBD2 on 6 matching bases. V lost 3 bases to trimming and J lost 8 bases, with 14 bases between them. The CDR3 totals 14 residues. Germline values: CDR1 WSHSY, CDR2 SAAADI. Written as DNA, the CDR3 is TGCGCCAGCAGTGATGGGACTTCCCCCCATGAGCAGTTCTTC. Its translation: CASSDGTSPHEQFF.

This clonotype showed up just a few times. V gene TRBV7-9 combines with J gene TRBJ2-5; possible D gene TRBD1, 6 bases. TRBJ2-7 matches the DNA end more closely, so the J call is doubtful. The length of the CDR3 is 16 residues. Germline V gives CDR1 SEHNR, CDR2 FQNEAQ (reference sequence). CDR3 nucleotide sequence: TGTGCCAGCAGCTTAATTCCGACAGGTATCACCGGCGAGCAGTACTTC. This codes for CASSLIPTGITGEQYF.

This clonotype was seen only a few times. V usage is TRBV6-2 or TRBV6-3 and J usage is TRBJ2-3; 8 nucleotides align to TRBD2. The CDR3 is 15 amino acids. Germline values: CDR1 MNHEY, CDR2 SVGEGT. V lost 5 bases to trimming and J lost 4 bases; unmatched junction nucleotides: 8. In DNA, the CDR3 is TGTGCCAGCAGTCCCGGGACTAGTTCGGCAGATACGCAGTATTTT. It encodes CASSPGTSSADTQYF.

Comment on this clonotype: A junction end diverges from the germline sequence, so it may reflect a read error. The V and J genes are TRBV4-3 and TRBJ2-1, with D hard to call. The CDR3 length is 19 residues. The V gene's germline CDR1 is LGHNA and CDR2 YSLEER. CDR3 sequence (DNA): TGCACCAGTACACCTAACGGGCCGTTACGACGCCTCCTTAACAATGAGCAGTTCTTC. Translation: CTSTPNGPLRRLLNNEQFF.

A few counts support this clonotype. The chain uses TRBV29-1 and TRBJ2-5; 9 bases align to TRBD1. Germline-derived CDR1 and CDR2 are SQVTM and ANQGSEA. V shed 3 bases, J shed 5 bases, and the junction held 7 bases outside the gene matches. CDR3 size: 14 residues. The CDR3 is CSVETGQGYETQYF. The CDR3 DNA reads TGCAGCGTTGAGACGGGACAGGGTTATGAGACCCAGTACTTC.